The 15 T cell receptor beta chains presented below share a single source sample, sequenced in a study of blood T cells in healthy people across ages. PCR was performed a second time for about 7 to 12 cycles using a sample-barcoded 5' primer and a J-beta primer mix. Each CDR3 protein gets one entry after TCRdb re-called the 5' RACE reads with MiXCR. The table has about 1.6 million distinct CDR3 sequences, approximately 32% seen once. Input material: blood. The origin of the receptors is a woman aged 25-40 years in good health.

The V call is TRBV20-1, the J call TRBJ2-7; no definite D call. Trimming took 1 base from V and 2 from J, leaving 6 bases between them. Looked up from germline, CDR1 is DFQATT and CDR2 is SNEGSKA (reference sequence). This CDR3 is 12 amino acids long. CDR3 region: CSARVVAYEQYF. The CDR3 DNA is TGCAGTGCTAGAGTTGTAGCCTACGAGCAGTACTTC.

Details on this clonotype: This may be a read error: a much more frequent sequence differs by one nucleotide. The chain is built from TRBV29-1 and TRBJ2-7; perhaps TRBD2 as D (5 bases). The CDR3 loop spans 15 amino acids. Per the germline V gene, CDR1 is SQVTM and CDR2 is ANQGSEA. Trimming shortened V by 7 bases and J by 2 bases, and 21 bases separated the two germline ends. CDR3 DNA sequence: TGCAGCGCAACCTTCGGCCGGGAACAAACCTACGAGCAGTACTTC. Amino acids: CSATFGREQTYEQYF.

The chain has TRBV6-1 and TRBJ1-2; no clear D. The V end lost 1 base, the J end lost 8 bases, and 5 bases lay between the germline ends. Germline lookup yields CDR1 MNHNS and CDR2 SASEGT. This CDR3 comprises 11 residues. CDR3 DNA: TGTGCCAGCAGTGAAGGCTTAGGCTACACCTTC. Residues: CASSEGLGYTF.

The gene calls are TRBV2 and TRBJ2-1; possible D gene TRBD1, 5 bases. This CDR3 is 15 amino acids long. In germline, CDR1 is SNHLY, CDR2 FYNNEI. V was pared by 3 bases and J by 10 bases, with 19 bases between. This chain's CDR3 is CASSDSPQGPREQFF. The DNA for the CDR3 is TGTGCCAGCAGTGACAGCCCTCAGGGTCCGAGGGAGCAGTTCTTC.

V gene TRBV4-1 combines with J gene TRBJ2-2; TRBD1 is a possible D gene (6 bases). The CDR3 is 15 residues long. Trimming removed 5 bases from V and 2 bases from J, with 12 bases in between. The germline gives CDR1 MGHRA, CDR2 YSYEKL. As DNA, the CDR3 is TGCGCCAGCAGCGAACCGGGACACAACACCGGGGAGCTGTTTTTT. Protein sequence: CASSEPGHNTGELFF.

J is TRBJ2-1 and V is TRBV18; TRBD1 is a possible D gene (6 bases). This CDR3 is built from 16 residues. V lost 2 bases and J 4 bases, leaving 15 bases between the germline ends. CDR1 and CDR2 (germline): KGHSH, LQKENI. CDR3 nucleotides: TGTGCCAGCTCACCAACAGGGTCCCCCTATTACAATGAGCAGTTCTTC. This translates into CASSPTGSPYYNEQFF.

CDR3 amino acids: CASSPGHVQETQYF. The CDR3 DNA reads as TGCGCCAGCAGCCCAGGACACGTCCAAGAGACCCAGTACTTC. This chain joins TRBV4-1 and TRBJ2-5; TRBD1 is a possible D gene (5 bases). The germline V and J ends were trimmed by 4 bases and 1 base, with 10 bases remaining between them. There are 14 residues in the CDR3. Looked up from germline, CDR1 is MGHRA and CDR2 is YSYEKL.

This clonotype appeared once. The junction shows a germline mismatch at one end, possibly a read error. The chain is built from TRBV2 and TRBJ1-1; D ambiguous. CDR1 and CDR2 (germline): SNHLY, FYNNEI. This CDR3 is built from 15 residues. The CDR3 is CANSEALRRDTEAFF. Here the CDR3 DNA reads TGTGCCAACAGTGAAGCGCTTCGGAGGGACACTGAAGCTTTCTTT.

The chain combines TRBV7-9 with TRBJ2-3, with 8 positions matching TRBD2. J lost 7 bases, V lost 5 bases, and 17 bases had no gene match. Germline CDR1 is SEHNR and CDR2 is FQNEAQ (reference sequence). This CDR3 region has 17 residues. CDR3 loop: CASSDSHKRGQGYTQYF. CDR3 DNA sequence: TGTGCCAGCAGCGATAGTCATAAGCGGGGGCAGGGTTATACGCAGTATTTT.

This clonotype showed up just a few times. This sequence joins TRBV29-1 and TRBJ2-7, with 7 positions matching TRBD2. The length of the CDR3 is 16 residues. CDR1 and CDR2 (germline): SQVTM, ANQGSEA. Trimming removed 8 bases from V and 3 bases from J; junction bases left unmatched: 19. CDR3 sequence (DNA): TGCAGCCCCCCGGGAGGCGGGTCTGGGATTCACTACGAGCAGTACTTC. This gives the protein CSPPGGGSGIHYEQYF.

The CDR3 DNA is TGTGCCAGCAGCCAGGGAAATAGCGGGAGGTACCAAGAGACCCAGTACTTC. Amino acid sequence: CASSQGNSGRYQETQYF. This chain uses TRBV2 with TRBJ2-5; 10 nucleotides match TRBD2. Germline V CDR1 and CDR2: SNHLY, FYNNEI. Trimming cost V 6 bases and J 0 bases; bases outside gene matches: 10. The CDR3 has 17 amino acids.

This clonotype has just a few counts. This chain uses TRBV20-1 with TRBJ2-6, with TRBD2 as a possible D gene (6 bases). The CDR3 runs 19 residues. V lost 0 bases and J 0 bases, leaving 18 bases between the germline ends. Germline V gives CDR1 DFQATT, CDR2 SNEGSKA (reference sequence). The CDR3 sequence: CSARDDKASVYSGANVLTF. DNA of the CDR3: TGCAGTGCTAGAGATGATAAGGCTAGCGTTTACTCTGGGGCCAACGTCCTGACTTTC.

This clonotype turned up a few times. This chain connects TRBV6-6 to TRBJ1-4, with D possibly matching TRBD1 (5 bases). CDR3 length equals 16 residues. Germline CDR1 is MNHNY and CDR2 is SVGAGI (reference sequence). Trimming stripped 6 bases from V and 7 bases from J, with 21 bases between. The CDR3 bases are TGTGCCAGCAGGGACTCTCTGGGGCGTGGCCTTGAAAAACTGTTTTTT. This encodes CASRDSLGRGLEKLFF.

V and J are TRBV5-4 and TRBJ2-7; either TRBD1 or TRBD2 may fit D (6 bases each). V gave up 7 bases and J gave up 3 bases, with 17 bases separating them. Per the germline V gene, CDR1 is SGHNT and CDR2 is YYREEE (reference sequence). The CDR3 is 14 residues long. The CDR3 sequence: CASYGGGQNYEQYF. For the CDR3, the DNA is TGTGCCAGCTACGGAGGGGGGCAGAACTACGAGCAGTACTTC. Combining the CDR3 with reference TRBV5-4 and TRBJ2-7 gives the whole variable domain ETGVTQSPTHLIKTRGQQVTLRCSSQSGHNTVSWYQQALGQGPQFIFQYYREEENGRGNFPPRFSGLQFPNYSSELNVNALELDDSALYLCASYGGGQNYEQYFGPGTRLTVT.

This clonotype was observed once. This chain's CDR3 is CSAAGGAKGTDTQYF. The CDR3 DNA sequence: TGCAGTGCGGCGGGGGGGGCCAAGGGCACAGATACGCAGTATTTT. The chain employs TRBV20-1 and TRBJ2-3, with 9 bases aligning to TRBD2. The CDR3 covers 15 residues. Germline assignment: CDR1 DFQATT and CDR2 SNEGSKA (reference sequence). After removal of 6 bases from V and 1 base from J, the junction contained 8 bases not matched to a gene.